This is a list of T cell receptor beta chains from one sample in a study of blood T cell repertoires in COVID-19. The repertoire was sequenced with immunoSEQ multiplex PCR; TCRdb's copy has only in-frame clones and lacks some. The sample records some 70,000 clones, roughly three quarters being singletons. Material for sequencing was peripheral blood. These receptors were taken from a woman in her forties or fifties with acute or convalescent COVID-19. Each CDR3 is given with its conserved first and last residue. Fields, in order: J gene, V gene, D gene, clone size, CDR3 DNA, CDR3 protein. The D gene is left open where the match is weak. Not all rows give a size; the values are once, few, many and, for expanded clones, a class.

J gene: TRBJ1-4
V gene: TRBV15
D gene: TRBD1
clone size: -
CDR3 DNA: TGTGCCACCAGCACAGGGACAGGGTATGAAAAACTGTTTTTT
CDR3 protein: CATSTGTGYEKLFF

J gene: TRBJ2-5
V gene: TRBV5-4
D gene: -
clone size: -
CDR3 DNA: TGTGCCAGCAGTCCCCCGGGGAACCAAGAGACCCAGTACTTC
CDR3 protein: CASSPPGNQETQYF

J gene: TRBJ1-1
V gene: TRBV7-9
D gene: TRBD1
clone size: -
CDR3 DNA: TGTGCCAGCAGCACCGGACAGGGGAACACTGAAGCTTTCTTT
CDR3 protein: CASSTGQGNTEAFF

J gene: TRBJ1-4
V gene: TRBV28
D gene: TRBD1
clone size: -
CDR3 DNA: TGTGCCAGCAACCTACAGGGGCTAGCTAATGAAAAACTGTTTTTT
CDR3 protein: CASNLQGLANEKLFF

J gene: TRBJ2-7
V gene: TRBV19
D gene: -
clone size: -
CDR3 DNA: TGTGCCAGTAGTATTGGAGTGGGCTACGAGCAGTACTTC
CDR3 protein: CASSIGVGYEQYF

J gene: TRBJ1-2
V gene: TRBV2
D gene: -
clone size: once
CDR3 DNA: TGTGCCGGAAACGACAATAACTATGGCTACACCTTC
CDR3 protein: CAGNDNNYGYTF

J gene: TRBJ1-2
V gene: TRBV14
D gene: TRBD1
clone size: -
CDR3 DNA: TGTGCCAGCAGCCAAGGGGGACAGGGGTATGGCTACACCTTC
CDR3 protein: CASSQGGQGYGYTF

J gene: TRBJ1-2
V gene: TRBV28
D gene: TRBD1
clone size: -
CDR3 DNA: TGTGCCAGCAGTGAAGACAGGGTTAGGGATGGCTACACCTTC
CDR3 protein: CASSEDRVRDGYTF

J gene: TRBJ2-1
V gene: TRBV18
D gene: TRBD2
clone size: -
CDR3 DNA: TGTGCCAGCTCACCACAATTAGCGGGGGCCAATGAGCAGTTCTTC
CDR3 protein: CASSPQLAGANEQFF

J gene: TRBJ1-4
V gene: TRBV7-6
D gene: TRBD1
clone size: -
CDR3 DNA: TGTGCCAGCAGCCCCGGGACAGGGGGCTTTGCTAATGAAAAACTGTTTTTT
CDR3 protein: CASSPGTGGFANEKLFF

J gene: TRBJ2-4
V gene: TRBV24-1
D gene: TRBD2
clone size: -
CDR3 DNA: TGTGCCACCAGTGATTTGTGTCCGGGACTAGTCGCTCGTCGATACGAGAGGACCAAAAACATTCAGTACTTC
CDR3 protein: CATSDLCPGLVARRYERTKNIQYF

J gene: TRBJ2-7
V gene: TRBV27
D gene: TRBD2
clone size: -
CDR3 DNA: TGTGCCAGCAGTTTAATGGGCGGGAGAGTTGGATCGAGCTCCTACGAGCAGTACTTC
CDR3 protein: CASSLMGGRVGSSSYEQYF

J gene: TRBJ1-1
V gene: TRBV29-1
D gene: TRBD1
clone size: few
CDR3 DNA: TGCAGCGTTGCCCCGGGGGGACAGGGGATCGAAGCTTTCTTT
CDR3 protein: CSVAPGGQGIEAFF

J gene: TRBJ2-7
V gene: TRBV27
D gene: -
clone size: -
CDR3 DNA: TGTGCCAGCAGTTCGTGGGCTTTGGACGAGCAGTACTTC
CDR3 protein: CASSSWALDEQYF

J gene: TRBJ2-1
V gene: TRBV5-1
D gene: -
clone size: -
CDR3 DNA: TGCGCCAGCAGCTTGTCCGGGATGAATGAGCAGTTCTTC
CDR3 protein: CASSLSGMNEQFF

J gene: TRBJ2-7
V gene: TRBV7-2
D gene: TRBD2
clone size: once
CDR3 DNA: TGTGCCAGCAGCTTACTAGCGGGGAGCTACGAGCAGTACTTC
CDR3 protein: CASSLLAGSYEQYF

J gene: TRBJ2-1
V gene: TRBV24-1
D gene: TRBD2
clone size: -
CDR3 DNA: TGTGCCACCAGCGGGACTAGCGGGAGGTCGGGGAATGAGCAGTTCTTC
CDR3 protein: CATSGTSGRSGNEQFF

J gene: TRBJ1-1
V gene: TRBV15
D gene: -
clone size: few
CDR3 DNA: TGTGCCACCAGCCCAGAGAGGGGCAGGGGCACTGAAGCTTTCTTT
CDR3 protein: CATSPERGRGTEAFF

J gene: TRBJ2-7
V gene: TRBV18
D gene: -
clone size: -
CDR3 DNA: TGTGCCAGCTCACCACAAACAGGCTCTTACTACGAGCAGTACTTC
CDR3 protein: CASSPQTGSYYEQYF

J gene: TRBJ2-7
V gene: TRBV5-1
D gene: -
clone size: -
CDR3 DNA: TGCGCCAGCAGCTCAACCCGGGACAACTACGAGCAGTACTTC
CDR3 protein: CASSSTRDNYEQYF

J gene: TRBJ1-5
V gene: TRBV28
D gene: -
clone size: few
CDR3 DNA: TGTGCCAGTAGTTTCACCAGGCAGCCCCAGCATTTT
CDR3 protein: CASSFTRQPQHF

J gene: TRBJ2-1
V gene: TRBV2
D gene: TRBD2
clone size: -
CDR3 DNA: TGTGCCAGCAGTGAAAGGCTAGCGGGCTCCTACAATGAGCAGTTCTTC
CDR3 protein: CASSERLAGSYNEQFF

J gene: TRBJ1-1
V gene: TRBV3-1/TRBV3-2
D gene: -
clone size: -
CDR3 DNA: TGTGCCAGCAGCCCGTCCGGACAGAACACTGAAGCTTTCTTT
CDR3 protein: CASSPSGQNTEAFF

J gene: TRBJ2-7
V gene: TRBV18
D gene: -
clone size: few
CDR3 DNA: TGTGCCAGCTCACCGACACCTTCCTACGAGCAGTACTTC
CDR3 protein: CASSPTPSYEQYF

J gene: TRBJ2-3
V gene: TRBV6-6
D gene: TRBD2
clone size: -
CDR3 DNA: TGTGCCAGCAGTGGCGGGGGTACTAGCACAGATACGCAGTATTTT
CDR3 protein: CASSGGGTSTDTQYF

J gene: TRBJ1-4
V gene: TRBV6-5
D gene: TRBD1
clone size: once
CDR3 DNA: TGTGCCAGCAGTTACGCCGGGACAGGGAATGAAAAACTGTTTTTT
CDR3 protein: CASSYAGTGNEKLFF

J gene: TRBJ2-7
V gene: TRBV4-1
D gene: -
clone size: -
CDR3 DNA: TGCGCCAGCAGTCCTCTAGCGGACAGCTCCTACGAGCAGTACTTC
CDR3 protein: CASSPLADSSYEQYF

J gene: TRBJ2-4
V gene: TRBV2
D gene: -
clone size: -
CDR3 DNA: TGTGCCAGCAGTGAGACTTCCCAAGGCGGCGGTAAGAGGGACATTCAGTACTTC
CDR3 protein: CASSETSQGGGKRDIQYF

J gene: TRBJ1-2
V gene: TRBV5-4
D gene: -
clone size: few
CDR3 DNA: TGTGCCAGCAGCTGGGGAGGGACAAAAAATGGCTACACCTTC
CDR3 protein: CASSWGGTKNGYTF

J gene: TRBJ1-3
V gene: TRBV9
D gene: TRBD1
clone size: -
CDR3 DNA: TGTGCCAGCAGCGTAACAGGGGGCTCTGGAAACACCATATATTTT
CDR3 protein: CASSVTGGSGNTIYF

J gene: TRBJ2-2
V gene: TRBV6-4
D gene: TRBD2
clone size: -
CDR3 DNA: TGTGCCAGCTGCACTAGCGTCGGGGAGCTGTTTTTT
CDR3 protein: CASCTSVGELFF

J gene: TRBJ2-7
V gene: TRBV6-2/TRBV6-3
D gene: TRBD2
clone size: -
CDR3 DNA: TGTGCCAGCAGTATTTCGGGCCTTGTCGGGACTAGCGACAAAAAGTCGTGGGAGCAGTACTTC
CDR3 protein: CASSISGLVGTSDKKSWEQYF

J gene: TRBJ2-7
V gene: TRBV2
D gene: TRBD2
clone size: few
CDR3 DNA: TGTGCCAGCAGTGAATCCAGCGGGAGGTATTACGAGCAGTACTTC
CDR3 protein: CASSESSGRYYEQYF

J gene: TRBJ1-2
V gene: TRBV15
D gene: -
clone size: -
CDR3 DNA: TGTGCCACCAGCAGACCTTCGATTAGTAACTATGGCTACACCTTC
CDR3 protein: CATSRPSISNYGYTF

J gene: TRBJ2-3
V gene: TRBV5-4
D gene: -
clone size: -
CDR3 DNA: TGTGCCAGCAGCTTACGAACGGGCACAGATACGCAGTATTTT
CDR3 protein: CASSLRTGTDTQYF

J gene: TRBJ2-1
V gene: TRBV24-1
D gene: -
clone size: -
CDR3 DNA: TGTGCCACCAGTGATTTGCATTTCAGTAGCGCGTTCTTC
CDR3 protein: CATSDLHFSSAFF

J gene: TRBJ2-2
V gene: TRBV13
D gene: TRBD2
clone size: -
CDR3 DNA: TGTGCCAGCAGCTCACCTGACATGGGACTAGCGGGAGGGACCGGGGAGCTGTTTTTT
CDR3 protein: CASSSPDMGLAGGTGELFF

J gene: TRBJ1-2
V gene: TRBV6-5
D gene: -
clone size: -
CDR3 DNA: TGTGCCAGCAAACAGGATTATGGCTACACCTTC
CDR3 protein: CASKQDYGYTF

J gene: TRBJ2-1
V gene: TRBV3-1/TRBV3-2
D gene: -
clone size: -
CDR3 DNA: TGTGCCAGCAGCCAAGTAGACGGGAGAACCTACAATGAGCAGTTCTTC
CDR3 protein: CASSQVDGRTYNEQFF

J gene: TRBJ1-2
V gene: TRBV2
D gene: TRBD1
clone size: -
CDR3 DNA: TGTGCCAGCAGTGCGACAGGGGCTTTTGGCTACACCTTC
CDR3 protein: CASSATGAFGYTF

J gene: TRBJ2-3
V gene: TRBV7-3
D gene: -
clone size: few
CDR3 DNA: TGTGCCAGCAGCTTAGGCCCCTTAAGCACAGATACGCAGTATTTT
CDR3 protein: CASSLGPLSTDTQYF

J gene: TRBJ2-7
V gene: TRBV21-1
D gene: -
clone size: -
CDR3 DNA: TGTGCCAGCAGCGTCCCAGGGTCTACCTACGAGCAGTACTTC
CDR3 protein: CASSVPGSTYEQYF

J gene: TRBJ1-3
V gene: TRBV3-1/TRBV3-2
D gene: -
clone size: -
CDR3 DNA: TGTGCCAGCAGCCCCGGACTAGGGAGAAACACCATATATTTT
CDR3 protein: CASSPGLGRNTIYF

J gene: TRBJ1-2
V gene: TRBV7-8
D gene: -
clone size: -
CDR3 DNA: TGTGCCAGCGGAACGGGGGGGGCTAGCTATGGCTACACCTTC
CDR3 protein: CASGTGGASYGYTF

J gene: TRBJ2-2
V gene: TRBV19
D gene: -
clone size: -
CDR3 DNA: TGTGCCAGTAGTATAGCCGGGAACACCGGGGAGCTGTTTTTT
CDR3 protein: CASSIAGNTGELFF

J gene: TRBJ2-2
V gene: TRBV5-1
D gene: TRBD1
clone size: -
CDR3 DNA: TGCGCCAGCCAACCCCAACCTCAGGGGGTGGACACCGGGGAGCTGTTTTTT
CDR3 protein: CASQPQPQGVDTGELFF

J gene: TRBJ2-1
V gene: TRBV7-2
D gene: TRBD2
clone size: -
CDR3 DNA: TGTGCCAGCAGCTTCGGGCTAGCGGTTGAGCAGTTCTTC
CDR3 protein: CASSFGLAVEQFF

J gene: TRBJ2-2
V gene: TRBV29-1
D gene: -
clone size: few
CDR3 DNA: TGCAGCGTTGAAGGTGGACGGGAGTTGAGGACCGGGGAGCTGTTTTTT
CDR3 protein: CSVEGGRELRTGELFF

J gene: TRBJ2-7
V gene: TRBV5-1
D gene: TRBD2
clone size: -
CDR3 DNA: TGCGCCAGCAGCTTGGGCGGGACTAGCGGGCTCACCTACGAGCAGTACTTC
CDR3 protein: CASSLGGTSGLTYEQYF